This is a list of T cell receptor beta chains from one sample in a study of blood T cell repertoires in COVID-19. The assay was immunoSEQ multiplex PCR, and TCRdb's table has in-frame clones only and misses some. Of almost 200,000 clones in the sample, roughly 80% were seen once. Sequences were obtained from peripheral blood. The receptors come from a man aged 60 to 69 with COVID-19, enrolled during active disease. CDR3s include the opening cysteine and the closing phenylalanine or tryptophan. A D gene is named only where the DNA matches it firmly. Clone size is shown for a subset of rows, as once, few, many or a class of expanded clone.

clone_size: -; j_call: TRBJ1-5; d_call: -; v_call: TRBV18; cdr3_length: 16; cdr3_aa: CASSPRGGPANQPQHF; cdr3_nt: TGTGCCAGCTCACCAAGGGGAGGACCCGCCAATCAGCCCCAGCATTTT
clone_size: -; j_call: TRBJ1-2; d_call: -; v_call: TRBV11-2; cdr3_length: 14; cdr3_aa: CASSSLLGGYGYTF; cdr3_nt: TGTGCCAGCAGCTCCCTCCTAGGGGGCTATGGCTACACCTTC
clone_size: few; j_call: TRBJ1-1; d_call: -; v_call: TRBV7-9; cdr3_length: 13; cdr3_aa: CASSENRNTEAFF; cdr3_nt: TGTGCCAGCAGCGAGAACCGGAACACTGAAGCTTTCTTT
clone_size: -; j_call: TRBJ1-1; d_call: -; v_call: TRBV30; cdr3_length: 13; cdr3_aa: CAWSGQMNTEAFF; cdr3_nt: TGTGCCTGGAGTGGGCAGATGAACACTGAAGCTTTCTTT
clone_size: -; j_call: TRBJ2-5; d_call: -; v_call: TRBV9; cdr3_length: 15; cdr3_aa: CASSVLTGRQETQYF; cdr3_nt: TGTGCCAGCAGCGTTCTTACAGGGAGACAAGAGACCCAGTACTTC
clone_size: -; j_call: TRBJ2-1; d_call: TRBD2; v_call: TRBV5-1; cdr3_length: 18; cdr3_aa: CASSLVGAGAGTYNEQFF; cdr3_nt: TGCGCCAGCAGCTTGGTTGGAGCGGGAGCAGGTACCTACAATGAGCAGTTCTTC
clone_size: -; j_call: TRBJ2-5; d_call: TRBD2; v_call: TRBV12-3/TRBV12-4; cdr3_length: 13; cdr3_aa: CASSRLAGETQYF; cdr3_nt: TGTGCCAGCAGCCGACTAGCCGGGGAGACCCAGTACTTC
clone_size: -; j_call: TRBJ2-1; d_call: -; v_call: TRBV19; cdr3_length: 13; cdr3_aa: CASSITRANEQFF; cdr3_nt: TGTGCCAGTAGTATTACGAGGGCCAATGAGCAGTTCTTC
clone_size: many; j_call: TRBJ1-5; d_call: -; v_call: TRBV7-2; cdr3_length: 13; cdr3_aa: CASSLSEYQPQHF; cdr3_nt: TGTGCCAGCAGCTTAAGCGAGTATCAGCCCCAGCATTTT
clone_size: -; j_call: TRBJ2-7; d_call: TRBD2; v_call: TRBV29-1; cdr3_length: 17; cdr3_aa: CSVGHGTSGSSSYEQYF; cdr3_nt: TGCAGCGTTGGCCACGGGACTAGCGGGAGTAGCTCCTACGAGCAGTACTTC
clone_size: -; j_call: TRBJ1-5; d_call: -; v_call: TRBV28; cdr3_length: 16; cdr3_aa: CASSPTGAYSNQPQHF; cdr3_nt: TGTGCCAGCAGCCCCACAGGTGCTTATAGCAATCAGCCCCAGCATTTT
clone_size: -; j_call: TRBJ1-1; d_call: TRBD1; v_call: TRBV6-2/TRBV6-3; cdr3_length: 13; cdr3_aa: CASSQDRATEAFF; cdr3_nt: TGTGCCAGCAGTCAAGACAGGGCCACTGAAGCTTTCTTT
clone_size: -; j_call: TRBJ2-7; d_call: -; v_call: TRBV3-1/TRBV3-2; cdr3_length: 16; cdr3_aa: CASSQGSSDSPLEQYF; cdr3_nt: TGTGCCAGCAGCCAAGGCTCATCGGACAGTCCCCTCGAGCAGTACTTC
clone_size: -; j_call: TRBJ1-5; d_call: -; v_call: TRBV4-3; cdr3_length: 15; cdr3_aa: CASSQELGGNQPQHF; cdr3_nt: TGCGCCAGCAGCCAAGAGCTGGGGGGGAATCAGCCCCAGCATTTT
clone_size: -; j_call: TRBJ1-1; d_call: -; v_call: TRBV5-1; cdr3_length: 14; cdr3_aa: CASSLGGRYTEAFF; cdr3_nt: TGCGCCAGCAGCTTGGGGGGGCGGTACACTGAAGCTTTCTTT
clone_size: -; j_call: TRBJ1-1; d_call: -; v_call: TRBV14; cdr3_length: 12; cdr3_aa: CASRHLGTEAFF; cdr3_nt: TGTGCCAGCAGGCACCTAGGAACTGAAGCTTTCTTT
clone_size: -; j_call: TRBJ1-2; d_call: -; v_call: TRBV9; cdr3_length: 15; cdr3_aa: CASSVATASNYGYTF; cdr3_nt: TGTGCCAGCAGCGTAGCGACAGCATCTAACTATGGCTACACCTTC
clone_size: few; j_call: TRBJ2-6; d_call: TRBD1; v_call: TRBV9; cdr3_length: 19; cdr3_aa: CASSYHSGTAYSGANVLTF; cdr3_nt: TGTGCCAGCAGCTACCACTCCGGGACAGCTTACTCTGGGGCCAACGTCCTGACTTTC
clone_size: -; j_call: TRBJ1-2; d_call: TRBD1; v_call: TRBV7-2; cdr3_length: 14; cdr3_aa: CASSSPWTGNGYTF; cdr3_nt: TGTGCCAGCAGCTCTCCGTGGACAGGGAATGGCTACACCTTC
clone_size: -; j_call: TRBJ1-2; d_call: -; v_call: TRBV21-1; cdr3_length: 10; cdr3_aa: CASQARGYTF; cdr3_nt: TGTGCCAGCCAAGCTAGGGGCTACACCTTC
clone_size: -; j_call: TRBJ2-5; d_call: -; v_call: TRBV27; cdr3_length: 15; cdr3_aa: CASSSFGGRQETQYF; cdr3_nt: TGTGCCAGCAGTTCCTTCGGCGGGCGACAAGAGACCCAGTACTTC
clone_size: -; j_call: TRBJ1-1; d_call: TRBD1; v_call: TRBV3-1/TRBV3-2; cdr3_length: 15; cdr3_aa: CASSFGTGAYTEAFF; cdr3_nt: TGTGCCAGCAGCTTCGGGACAGGGGCGTATACTGAAGCTTTCTTT
clone_size: -; j_call: TRBJ1-6; d_call: TRBD1; v_call: TRBV10-3; cdr3_length: 15; cdr3_aa: CAISTSTGGDSPLHF; cdr3_nt: TGTGCCATCAGTACATCGACAGGGGGGGATTCACCCCTCCACTTT
clone_size: -; j_call: TRBJ1-2; d_call: -; v_call: TRBV29-1; cdr3_length: 14; cdr3_aa: CSVDSQGTNYGYTF; cdr3_nt: TGCAGCGTTGATTCTCAGGGAACTAACTATGGCTACACCTTC
clone_size: -; j_call: TRBJ2-1; d_call: -; v_call: TRBV5-1; cdr3_length: 13; cdr3_aa: CASQLSGYNEQFF; cdr3_nt: TGCGCCAGCCAGCTATCAGGGTATAATGAGCAGTTCTTC
clone_size: -; j_call: TRBJ2-3; d_call: TRBD2; v_call: TRBV27; cdr3_length: 17; cdr3_aa: CASSLFSTSGSTDTQYF; cdr3_nt: TGTGCCAGCAGTTTATTTTCGACTAGCGGAAGCACAGATACGCAGTATTTT
clone_size: -; j_call: TRBJ2-3; d_call: TRBD1; v_call: TRBV9; cdr3_length: 14; cdr3_aa: CASSAGGWTDTQYF; cdr3_nt: TGTGCCAGCAGCGCAGGGGGCTGGACAGATACGCAGTATTTT
clone_size: once; j_call: TRBJ2-7; d_call: TRBD1; v_call: TRBV11-3; cdr3_length: 14; cdr3_aa: CASSPRQGDYEQYF; cdr3_nt: TGTGCCAGCAGCCCAAGACAGGGGGACTACGAGCAGTACTTC
clone_size: -; j_call: TRBJ2-7; d_call: TRBD2; v_call: TRBV6-5; cdr3_length: 13; cdr3_aa: CASSTSGTYEQYF; cdr3_nt: TGTGCCAGCAGCACTAGCGGCACCTACGAGCAGTACTTC
clone_size: -; j_call: TRBJ1-2; d_call: TRBD1; v_call: TRBV3-1/TRBV3-2; cdr3_length: 16; cdr3_aa: CASSQSPGTAYYGYTF; cdr3_nt: TGTGCCAGCAGCCAATCCCCCGGGACAGCTTACTATGGCTACACCTTC
clone_size: once; j_call: TRBJ1-2; d_call: -; v_call: TRBV10-3; cdr3_length: 13; cdr3_aa: CAIRLGTQHGYTF; cdr3_nt: TGTGCCATCAGGCTCGGGACTCAACATGGCTACACCTTC
clone_size: -; j_call: TRBJ1-6; d_call: -; v_call: TRBV6-6; cdr3_length: 16; cdr3_aa: CASSYNKGRNNSPLHF; cdr3_nt: TGTGCCAGCAGTTACAATAAGGGGCGGAATAATTCACCCCTCCACTTT
clone_size: -; j_call: TRBJ1-2; d_call: TRBD1; v_call: TRBV12-3/TRBV12-4; cdr3_length: 12; cdr3_aa: CASRGQYYGYTF; cdr3_nt: TGTGCCAGCAGGGGACAGTACTATGGCTACACCTTC
clone_size: once; j_call: TRBJ1-2; d_call: -; v_call: TRBV28; cdr3_length: 16; cdr3_aa: CASSVLAGGSDYGYTF; cdr3_nt: TGTGCCAGCAGTGTTCTAGCCGGGGGTTCGGACTATGGCTACACCTTC
clone_size: -; j_call: TRBJ1-6; d_call: -; v_call: TRBV4-1; cdr3_length: 20; cdr3_aa: CASSQEIPGGTSSYNSPLHF; cdr3_nt: TGCGCCAGCAGCCAAGAGATCCCTGGGGGGACGAGCTCCTATAATTCACCCCTCCACTTT
clone_size: -; j_call: TRBJ1-4; d_call: -; v_call: TRBV11-2; cdr3_length: 15; cdr3_aa: CASSSGGPTNEKLFF; cdr3_nt: TGTGCCAGCAGCTCCGGGGGGCCGACTAATGAAAAACTGTTTTTT
clone_size: few; j_call: TRBJ2-7; d_call: -; v_call: TRBV11-2; cdr3_length: 16; cdr3_aa: CASSFRSGLYSYEQYF; cdr3_nt: TGTGCCAGCAGCTTCCGTTCAGGACTCTACTCCTACGAGCAGTACTTC
clone_size: -; j_call: TRBJ2-5; d_call: TRBD1; v_call: TRBV5-1; cdr3_length: 13; cdr3_aa: CASSRQGQETQYF; cdr3_nt: TGCGCCAGCAGCCGACAGGGTCAAGAGACCCAGTACTTC
clone_size: -; j_call: TRBJ2-3; d_call: -; v_call: TRBV14; cdr3_length: 13; cdr3_aa: CASSQQTDGTQYF; cdr3_nt: TGTGCCAGCAGCCAACAGACAGACGGTACGCAGTATTTT
clone_size: -; j_call: TRBJ2-5; d_call: -; v_call: TRBV7-2; cdr3_length: 11; cdr3_aa: CASSPQETQYF; cdr3_nt: TGTGCCAGCAGCCCTCAAGAGACCCAGTACTTC
clone_size: -; j_call: TRBJ1-2; d_call: -; v_call: TRBV28; cdr3_length: 14; cdr3_aa: CASRPKQANYGYTF; cdr3_nt: TGTGCCAGCAGACCAAAACAAGCTAACTATGGCTACACCTTC
clone_size: few; j_call: TRBJ2-4; d_call: TRBD1; v_call: TRBV5-4; cdr3_length: 16; cdr3_aa: CASSWDSPLAKNIQYF; cdr3_nt: TGTGCCAGCAGCTGGGACAGCCCCCTAGCCAAAAACATTCAGTACTTC
clone_size: -; j_call: TRBJ1-1; d_call: TRBD1; v_call: TRBV2; cdr3_length: 13; cdr3_aa: CASSQDRGLEAFF; cdr3_nt: TGTGCCAGCAGTCAGGACAGGGGACTTGAAGCTTTCTTT
clone_size: -; j_call: TRBJ1-3; d_call: -; v_call: TRBV18; cdr3_length: 14; cdr3_aa: CASSLDSSGNTIYF; cdr3_nt: TGTGCCAGCTCACTGGACAGCTCTGGAAACACCATATATTTT
clone_size: -; j_call: TRBJ2-3; d_call: TRBD2; v_call: TRBV19; cdr3_length: 13; cdr3_aa: CASRLAGGDTQYF; cdr3_nt: TGTGCCAGTAGACTAGCGGGAGGAGATACGCAGTATTTT
clone_size: once; j_call: TRBJ1-1; d_call: TRBD1; v_call: TRBV10-1; cdr3_length: 17; cdr3_aa: CASSLSRPGQGSTEAFF; cdr3_nt: TGCGCCAGCAGTCTATCCCGACCGGGACAGGGGTCAACTGAAGCTTTCTTT
clone_size: -; j_call: TRBJ2-5; d_call: TRBD1; v_call: TRBV9; cdr3_length: 15; cdr3_aa: CASSPTGGSAETQYF; cdr3_nt: TGTGCCAGCAGCCCTACAGGGGGCTCTGCAGAGACCCAGTACTTC
clone_size: -; j_call: TRBJ2-7; d_call: TRBD1; v_call: TRBV5-4; cdr3_length: 15; cdr3_aa: CASSLAGTVRLEQYF; cdr3_nt: TGTGCCAGCAGCTTGGCCGGGACAGTAAGACTTGAGCAGTACTTC
clone_size: -; j_call: TRBJ1-1; d_call: TRBD1; v_call: TRBV7-6; cdr3_length: 18; cdr3_aa: CASSLASPAGGFDTEAFF; cdr3_nt: TGTGCCAGCAGCTTAGCGAGTCCGGCAGGGGGCTTCGATACTGAAGCTTTCTTT
clone_size: -; j_call: TRBJ2-5; d_call: TRBD1; v_call: TRBV3-1/TRBV3-2; cdr3_length: 14; cdr3_aa: CASSHDRVGETQYF; cdr3_nt: TGTGCCAGCAGCCATGACAGGGTTGGGGAGACCCAGTACTTC